These T cell receptor beta chains were read from a single sample in a study of T cells in Graves' hyperthyroidism and ophthalmopathy. MiXCR was run by TCRdb on the multiplex PCR reads, yielding one entry per CDR3 protein. The sample gives over 700,000 distinct CDR3 sequences, about 17% of which show up once; over 15% is in the top ten. The source material was blood. The receptors come from a woman in her fifties or sixties with Graves' hyperthyroidism that later progressed to Graves' ophthalmopathy. The CDR3 runs from the conserved cysteine through the conserved F or W. The D gene is left open where the match is weak. Rows give clone size only sometimes, using once, few, many, or a class for an expanded clone.

v_call: TRBV9; j_call: TRBJ2-5; clone_size: -; d_call: -; cdr3_aa: CASSAQDLPQETQYF; cdr3_nt: TGTGCCAGCAGCGCCCAAGACCTCCCCCAAGAGACCCAGTACTTC
v_call: TRBV7-9; j_call: TRBJ1-6; clone_size: few; d_call: -; cdr3_aa: CASSLVEESPLHF; cdr3_nt: TGTGCCAGCAGCTTGGTGGAGGAGTCACCCCTCCACTTT
v_call: TRBV7-8; j_call: TRBJ2-3; clone_size: -; d_call: -; cdr3_aa: CASSLPRVTDTQYF; cdr3_nt: TGTGCCAGCAGCTTACCCAGGGTCACAGATACGCAGTATTTT
v_call: TRBV7-9; j_call: TRBJ2-3; clone_size: many; d_call: -; cdr3_aa: CASGPGGETDTQYF; cdr3_nt: TGTGCCAGCGGACCCGGCGGGGAGACAGATACGCAGTATTTT
v_call: TRBV11-1; j_call: TRBJ2-7; clone_size: many; d_call: -; cdr3_aa: CASSQGRTGTSYEQYF; cdr3_nt: TGTGCCAGCAGCCAAGGGAGGACAGGAACCTCCTACGAGCAGTACTTC
v_call: TRBV27; j_call: TRBJ1-2; clone_size: many; d_call: -; cdr3_aa: CASSLVGGGAANYGYTF; cdr3_nt: TGTGCCAGCAGTTTAGTTGGGGGAGGCGCGGCGAACTATGGCTACACCTTC
v_call: TRBV9; j_call: TRBJ1-6; clone_size: -; d_call: -; cdr3_aa: CASSSLTGPNSPLHF; cdr3_nt: TGTGCCAGCAGCTCGCTGACAGGACCAAATTCACCCCTCCACTTT
v_call: TRBV29-1; j_call: TRBJ2-1; clone_size: -; d_call: TRBD2; cdr3_aa: CSVSGGETYNEQFF; cdr3_nt: TGCAGCGTTTCTGGGGGGGAAACCTACAATGAGCAGTTCTTC
v_call: TRBV7-9; j_call: TRBJ1-2; clone_size: many; d_call: -; cdr3_aa: CASSLSSDYYGYTF; cdr3_nt: TGTGCCAGCAGCTTATCGTCAGACTACTATGGCTACACCTTC
v_call: TRBV12-3/TRBV12-4; j_call: TRBJ2-4; clone_size: few; d_call: -; cdr3_aa: CASSTNIQYF; cdr3_nt: TGTGCCAGCAGCACAAACATTCAGTACTTC
v_call: TRBV30; j_call: TRBJ2-2; clone_size: -; d_call: -; cdr3_aa: CAWWGNGGLSGELFF; cdr3_nt: TGTGCCTGGTGGGGGAACGGGGGCCTTAGCGGGGAGCTGTTTTTT
v_call: TRBV5-1; j_call: TRBJ2-1; clone_size: -; d_call: TRBD2; cdr3_aa: CASSWGLAGSSYNEQFF; cdr3_nt: TGCGCCAGCAGCTGGGGACTAGCGGGTTCCTCCTACAATGAGCAGTTCTTC
v_call: TRBV7-9; j_call: TRBJ2-1; clone_size: few; d_call: -; cdr3_aa: CASTYRAWDEQFF; cdr3_nt: TGTGCCAGCACCTACAGGGCTTGGGATGAGCAGTTCTTC
v_call: TRBV5-5; j_call: TRBJ2-7; clone_size: many; d_call: -; cdr3_aa: CASSLGVQDEQYF; cdr3_nt: TGTGCCAGCAGCTTGGGGGTCCAGGACGAGCAGTACTTC
v_call: TRBV5-1; j_call: TRBJ2-5; clone_size: -; d_call: TRBD1; cdr3_aa: CASSSSTGTTETQYF; cdr3_nt: TGCGCCAGCAGCTCCTCGACAGGGACGACGGAGACCCAGTACTTC
v_call: TRBV2; j_call: TRBJ1-1; clone_size: -; d_call: -; cdr3_aa: CASSPKQDSTEAFF; cdr3_nt: TGTGCCAGCAGCCCGAAACAGGATTCCACTGAAGCTTTCTTT
v_call: TRBV6-2/TRBV6-3; j_call: TRBJ1-4; clone_size: -; d_call: -; cdr3_aa: CASRQDPTNEKLFF; cdr3_nt: TGTGCCAGCAGGCAAGACCCAACTAATGAAAAACTGTTTTTT
v_call: TRBV7-2; j_call: TRBJ2-3; clone_size: few; d_call: -; cdr3_aa: CASSLESVSWTDTQYF; cdr3_nt: TGTGCCAGCAGCTTAGAAAGCGTATCCTGGACAGATACGCAGTATTTT
v_call: TRBV19; j_call: TRBJ1-2; clone_size: -; d_call: TRBD1; cdr3_aa: CASGDGTALSLNYGYTF; cdr3_nt: TGTGCCAGTGGGGACGGGACAGCTTTGTCTTTAAACTATGGCTACACCTTC
v_call: TRBV6-1; j_call: TRBJ2-7; clone_size: few; d_call: -; cdr3_aa: CASSGGPASYEQYF; cdr3_nt: TGTGCCAGCAGTGGCGGACCCGCCTCCTACGAGCAGTACTTC
v_call: TRBV5-1; j_call: TRBJ2-7; clone_size: few; d_call: -; cdr3_aa: CASSLVLGLDSYEQYF; cdr3_nt: TGCGCCAGCAGCTTGGTGTTGGGACTGGACTCCTACGAGCAGTACTTC
v_call: TRBV3-1; j_call: TRBJ1-1; clone_size: many; d_call: -; cdr3_aa: CASSLSERNTEAFF; cdr3_nt: TGTGCCAGCAGCCTATCAGAGAGGAACACTGAAGCTTTCTTT
v_call: TRBV4-1; j_call: TRBJ1-2; clone_size: -; d_call: TRBD1; cdr3_aa: CASSQNTGTGGANYGYTF; cdr3_nt: TGCGCCAGCAGCCAAAATACCGGGACAGGGGGCGCGAACTATGGCTACACCTTC
v_call: TRBV4-1; j_call: TRBJ1-5; clone_size: few; d_call: -; cdr3_aa: CASSQVSGYNQPQHF; cdr3_nt: TGCGCCAGCAGCCAAGTTTCTGGGTACAATCAGCCCCAGCATTTT
v_call: TRBV9; j_call: TRBJ1-4; clone_size: once; d_call: -; cdr3_aa: CASSVGAAERNEKLFF; cdr3_nt: TGTGCCAGCAGCGTGGGGGCGGCAGAAAGGAATGAAAAACTGTTTTTT
v_call: TRBV6-1; j_call: TRBJ1-6; clone_size: -; d_call: TRBD1; cdr3_aa: CASSPRDRGSYSPLHF; cdr3_nt: TGTGCCAGCAGCCCCCGGGACAGGGGCTCATATTCACCCCTCCACTTT
v_call: TRBV9; j_call: TRBJ2-7; clone_size: -; d_call: TRBD2; cdr3_aa: CASSAYGTSGASYEQYF; cdr3_nt: TGTGCCAGCAGCGCGTACGGTACTAGCGGGGCCTCCTACGAGCAGTACTTC
v_call: TRBV30; j_call: TRBJ2-3; clone_size: -; d_call: TRBD2; cdr3_aa: CAWSRLAGVTDTQYF; cdr3_nt: TGTGCCTGGTCCCGACTAGCGGGGGTCACAGATACGCAGTATTTT
v_call: TRBV18; j_call: TRBJ1-4; clone_size: many; d_call: -; cdr3_aa: CASSPEGEKLFF; cdr3_nt: TGTGCCAGCTCACCGGAGGGGGAAAAACTGTTTTTT
v_call: TRBV11-2; j_call: TRBJ1-1; clone_size: many; d_call: -; cdr3_aa: CASSLEGAWGTEAFF; cdr3_nt: TGTGCCAGCAGCTTAGAGGGGGCCTGGGGAACTGAAGCTTTCTTT
v_call: TRBV5-1; j_call: TRBJ2-2; clone_size: few; d_call: -; cdr3_aa: CASSTGSSTLGTGELFF; cdr3_nt: TGCGCCAGCAGCACCGGCAGTTCCACCCTGGGCACCGGGGAGCTGTTTTTT
v_call: TRBV27; j_call: TRBJ1-1; clone_size: few; d_call: -; cdr3_aa: CASMWAGAGGTEAFF; cdr3_nt: TGTGCCAGCATGTGGGCGGGGGCCGGGGGTACTGAAGCTTTCTTT
v_call: TRBV29-1; j_call: TRBJ1-1; clone_size: many; d_call: TRBD1; cdr3_aa: CSGRTGGNTEAFF; cdr3_nt: TGCAGCGGTAGGACAGGAGGGAACACTGAAGCTTTCTTT
v_call: TRBV2; j_call: TRBJ1-2; clone_size: once; d_call: -; cdr3_aa: CASSEPWKANYGYTF; cdr3_nt: TGTGCCAGCAGTGAACCATGGAAGGCTAACTATGGCTACACCTTC
v_call: TRBV27; j_call: TRBJ2-7; clone_size: many; d_call: -; cdr3_aa: CASSFRAQPSYEQYF; cdr3_nt: TGTGCCAGCAGTTTCAGGGCCCAGCCTTCCTACGAGCAGTACTTC
v_call: TRBV27; j_call: TRBJ1-5; clone_size: few; d_call: -; cdr3_aa: CASQGIGDQPQHF; cdr3_nt: TGTGCCAGCCAAGGGATCGGGGATCAGCCCCAGCATTTT
v_call: TRBV5-1; j_call: TRBJ2-1; clone_size: few; d_call: -; cdr3_aa: CASSLAPGAPGGEQFF; cdr3_nt: TGCGCCAGCAGCTTGGCCCCGGGGGCCCCGGGGGGTGAGCAGTTCTTC
v_call: TRBV4-1; j_call: TRBJ1-1; clone_size: -; d_call: -; cdr3_aa: CASSQSGGVTEAFF; cdr3_nt: TGCGCCAGCAGCCAATCCGGGGGGGTGACTGAAGCTTTCTTT